The 25 T cell receptor beta chains in this list originate from one sample, sequenced in a study of T cell responses to AZD1222 COVID-19 vaccine. Using immunoSEQ multiplex PCR, the repertoire was profiled, and TCRdb retains in-frame clones only, with some absent. The repertoire holds some 85,000 clones, around 87% seen once, with under 25% in the top ten. The specimen comprised peripheral blood, sampled on day 0 of AZD1222 vaccination. Receptors originate from an adult in good health.

The V gene is TRBV6-1, the J gene TRBJ1-2; 7 bases match TRBD1. V was clipped by 1 base and J by 2 bases; unmatched bases: 4. Germline values: CDR1 MNHNS, CDR2 SASEGT. The CDR3 length is 15 residues. CDR3 sequence: CASSEVRGPNYGYTF. The CDR3 region has the DNA TGTGCCAGCAGTGAAGTGAGGGGGCCCAACTATGGCTACACCTTC.

The chain links TRBV5-5 to TRBJ1-5; maybe TRBD1 (5 bases). V was pared by 0 bases and J by 8 bases, with 9 bases between. CDR1 SGHKS and CDR2 YYEKEE come from the germline V gene (reference sequence). The CDR3 sequence is 13 residues long. The CDR3 protein is CASSLGGDKPQHF. The DNA for the CDR3 is TGTGCCAGCAGCTTGGGAGGGGATAAGCCCCAGCATTTT. Full variable domain (outside the CDR3, taken from reference TRBV5-5 and TRBJ1-5): DAGVTQSPTHLIKTRGQQVTLRCSPISGHKSVSWYQQVLGQGPQFIFQYYEKEERGRGNFPDRFSARQFPNYSSELNVNALLLGDSALYLCASSLGGDKPQHFGDGTRLSIL.

The chain joins TRBV20-1 to TRBJ1-2; D not resolved. This CDR3 is built from 12 residues. V lost 3 bases, J lost 3 bases, and 8 bases lay in between. Germline V gene data show CDR1 as DFQATT and CDR2 as SNEGSKA (reference sequence). CDR3 sequence reads: CSASAADYGYTF. CDR3 nucleotide sequence: TGCAGTGCTAGTGCTGCCGACTATGGCTACACCTTC.

The chain couples TRBV11-2 to TRBJ1-1; tentatively, D is TRBD1 (5 bases). Germline V CDR1 and CDR2: SGHAT, FQNNGV. CDR3 length: 14 residues. The V gene lost 1 base and the J gene lost 5 bases, with 11 bases spanning the gap. The CDR3 coding sequence is TGTGCCAGCAGCTTAGCTCCAGGGAGAACTGAAGCTTTCTTT. This translates into CASSLAPGRTEAFF.

The gene calls are TRBV7-2 and TRBJ2-3; 10 nucleotides align to TRBD2. The V segment lost 1 base and the J segment 0 bases; nucleotides outside the gene matches: 4. Germline CDR1 is SGHTA and CDR2 is FQGNSA. This CDR3 spans 17 amino acids. DNA of the CDR3: TGTGCCAGCAGCTTAGTGGGACTAGCGTCTAGCACAGATACGCAGTATTTT. Encoded protein: CASSLVGLASSTDTQYF.

The chain combines TRBV5-4 with TRBJ2-7; D is uncertain. The CDR3 contains 17 residues. The V end was cut by 4 bases, the J end by 7 bases, with 27 bases between. Germline V lookup: CDR1 SGHNT, CDR2 YYREEE (reference sequence). DNA for the CDR3: TGTGCCAGCAGCAGTTACCCGCCTTTAGGAATCTGGGAAGAGCAGTACTTC. It encodes CASSSYPPLGIWEEQYF.

CDR3: CASSQSPGLSGQYF. The CDR3 DNA sequence: TGTGCCAGCAGCCAGAGTCCGGGCCTCTCAGGGCAGTACTTC. The chain has TRBV14 and TRBJ2-7; D uncertain. The V end lost 3 bases, the J end lost 9 bases, and 18 bases lay between the germline ends. The CDR3 loop spans 14 amino acids. Germline CDR1 is SGHDN and CDR2 is FVKESK.

The rearrangement joins TRBV6-5 to TRBJ1-2; no clear D. The V end was cut by 6 bases, the J end by 0 bases, with 14 bases between. This CDR3 contains 15 residues. Germline values: CDR1 MNHEY, CDR2 SVGAGI. CDR3 nucleotide sequence: TGTGCCAGCAGGGATAGGAGGGAGTCTAACTATGGCTACACCTTC. Its protein is CASRDRRESNYGYTF.

This clone was recorded a few times. The chain carries TRBV12-3 or TRBV12-4 and TRBJ1-2; D gene uncertain. The CDR3 has 13 residues. V was pared by 0 bases and J by 7 bases, with 9 bases between. The CDR3 spells CASSLAGGGGYTF. CDR3 DNA: TGTGCCAGCAGTTTAGCGGGAGGAGGTGGCTACACCTTC.

The chain is built from TRBV7-8 and TRBJ2-7, with no clear D. CDR3 length: 13 amino acids. Germline lookup yields CDR1 SGHVS and CDR2 FQNEAQ. Trimming left V 3 bases short and J 5 bases short, with 11 bases between. CDR3 in amino acids: CASSLLRLHEQYF. CDR3 DNA sequence: TGTGCCAGCAGCTTGTTGAGGTTGCACGAGCAGTACTTC. The full variable domain, its missing parts supplied by reference TRBV7-8 and TRBJ2-7, is GAGVSQSPRYKVAKRGQDVALRCDPISGHVSLFWYQQALGQGPEFLTYFQNEAQLDKSGLPSDRFFAERPEGSVSTLKIQRTQQEDSAVYLCASSLLRLHEQYFGPGTRLTVT.

This chain connects TRBV6-2 or TRBV6-3 to TRBJ2-1; D could derive from TRBD1 or TRBD2 (5 bases each). Deletions cut 0 bases from V and 7 bases from J, with 10 bases between. The CDR3 has 14 residues. CDR1 is MNHEY, CDR2 SVGEGT, per germline. The CDR3 reads CASSYSLEGNEQFF. CDR3 nucleotides: TGTGCCAGCAGTTACTCGCTTGAGGGGAATGAGCAGTTCTTC.

The chain recombines TRBV12-3 or TRBV12-4 with TRBJ2-7; D might be TRBD2 (5 bases). V was pared by 3 bases and J by 3 bases, with 9 bases between. The CDR3 totals 13 residues. The CDR3 sequence: CASSFSASYEQYF. CDR3 coding DNA: TGTGCCAGCAGTTTTAGCGCGAGCTACGAGCAGTACTTC.

V gene TRBV5-1 combines with J gene TRBJ2-3, with no clear D. V was pared by 0 bases and J by 2 bases, with 19 bases between. CDR3 size: 18 residues. Germline values: CDR1 SGHRS, CDR2 YFSETQ. The CDR3 DNA sequence: TGCGCCAGCAGCTTGGCCGGGCTGAACCCTTATACCACAGATACGCAGTATTTT. This translates into CASSLAGLNPYTTDTQYF.

This clone was observed a few times. V is TRBV6-5 and J is TRBJ1-4; maybe TRBD1 (5 bases). Germline-derived CDR1 and CDR2 are MNHEY and SVGAGI. V gave up 8 bases and J gave up 7 bases, with 14 bases separating them. This CDR3 has 13 amino acids. The CDR3 here is CASQGVPGEKLFF. The CDR3 DNA sequence: TGTGCCAGCCAGGGTGTGCCGGGTGAAAAACTGTTTTTT.

This sequence joins TRBV19 and TRBJ1-5, with D possibly TRBD1 on 6 matching bases. Germline V gives CDR1 LNHDA, CDR2 SQIVND (reference sequence). CDR3 size: 15 residues. Trimming shortened V by 3 bases and J by 2 bases, and 11 bases separated the two germline ends. The CDR3: CASSMQGGGNQPQHF. The CDR3, as DNA: TGTGCCAGTAGTATGCAAGGGGGAGGCAATCAGCCCCAGCATTTT.

This rearrangement joins TRBV27 to TRBJ1-6, with D possibly being TRBD1 (6 bases). This CDR3 is built from 14 residues. Germline V gives CDR1 MNHEY, CDR2 SMNVEV (reference sequence). Trimming shortened V by 6 bases and J by 10 bases, and 16 bases separated the two germline ends. CDR3 nucleotides: TGTGCCAGCAGATACACAGGGACGAGGTCACCCCTCCACTTT. Residues: CASRYTGTRSPLHF.

V usage is TRBV19 and J usage is TRBJ2-3, with TRBD2 identical over 11 bases. This CDR3 has 19 amino acids. Germline assignment: CDR1 LNHDA and CDR2 SQIVND (reference sequence). V shed 5 bases and J 3 bases; nucleotides not matched to a gene: 16. CDR3: CASSLRISGRAKETDTQYF. CDR3 sequence (DNA): TGTGCCAGTAGTTTGCGTATTAGCGGGAGGGCCAAGGAAACAGATACGCAGTATTTT. Variable domain in full (rest from reference TRBV19 and TRBJ2-3): DGGITQSPKYLFRKEGQNVTLSCEQNLNHDAMYWYRQDPGQGLRLIYYSQIVNDFQKGDIAEGYSVSREKKESFPLTVTSAQKNPTAFYLCASSLRISGRAKETDTQYFGPGTRLTVL.

The chain has TRBV5-5 and TRBJ2-3; D is undetermined. CDR3 size: 15 residues. The germline CDR1 and CDR2 sequences are SGHKS and YYEKEE (reference sequence). V shed 0 bases and J shed 7 bases, with 15 bases lying between them. The CDR3 DNA reads TGTGCCAGCAGCTTGGAAGCCTACCCCACGCATACGCAGTATTTT. This sequence encodes CASSLEAYPTHTQYF.

The chain recombines TRBV5-5 with TRBJ2-4; weak D call: TRBD1 (6 bases). The ends were cut back, 2 bases at V and 0 bases at J, with 15 bases in the middle. The CDR3 runs to 17 residues. The germline V gene encodes CDR1 SGHKS and CDR2 YYEKEE (reference sequence). The CDR3 is CASSFKDSLVAKNIQYF. The CDR3 DNA reads TGTGCCAGCAGCTTTAAGGACAGCCTTGTAGCCAAAAACATTCAGTACTTC.

This sequence joins TRBV27 and TRBJ2-3, with 7 bases that match TRBD2. V lost 5 bases, J lost 1 base, and 9 bases stayed unmatched. The CDR3 sequence is 16 residues long. The germline V gene has CDR1 MNHEY and CDR2 SMNVEV (reference sequence). The chain's CDR3 is CASSEPSGAGTDTQYF. The CDR3 nucleotides are TGTGCCAGCAGTGAACCGAGCGGGGCAGGCACAGATACGCAGTATTTT.

This chain links TRBV5-4 with TRBJ2-7; possibly TRBD1 for D (5 bases). V lost 4 bases and J 3 bases, leaving 17 bases between the germline ends. The CDR3 spans 15 residues. Germline lookup yields CDR1 SGHNT and CDR2 YYREEE (reference sequence). This CDR3 reads CASSPFARASYEQYF. The CDR3 coding sequence is TGTGCCAGCAGCCCCTTCGCCAGGGCAAGCTACGAGCAGTACTTC.

The V call is TRBV7-9, the J call TRBJ2-1, with TRBD1 matching over 9 bases. This CDR3 has 14 residues. Per germline, CDR1 SEHNR and CDR2 FQNEAQ (reference sequence). V was clipped by 7 bases and J by 8 bases; unmatched bases: 9. DNA for the CDR3: TGTGCCAGCATCGGCGGGACAGGGTATTATGAGCAGTTCTTC. Its protein is CASIGGTGYYEQFF.

The rearrangement links TRBV28 to TRBJ1-3; tentative D call: TRBD1 (5 bases). The CDR3 contains 15 residues. Between the trimmed V and J ends, which lost 7 bases and 0 bases, there was a span of 13 bases. Germline V gene lookup returns CDR1 MDHEN and CDR2 SYDVKM. The CDR3 is CASTSGTYSGNTIYF. The CDR3, as DNA: TGTGCCAGCACCTCGGGGACTTACTCTGGAAACACCATATATTTT.

The gene calls are TRBV5-6 and TRBJ2-5; 7 positions agree with TRBD2. The junction had 1 base not matched to a gene; V was cut back by 0 bases and J by 5 bases. Germline V gene data show CDR1 as SGHDT and CDR2 as YYEEEE. There are 13 residues in the CDR3. The CDR3 bases are TGTGCCAGCAGCTTGGGCGGGAGTGAGACCCAGTACTTC. Translation gives CASSLGGSETQYF.

The rearrangement uses TRBV5-1 and TRBJ2-5, with TRBD1 identical over 7 bases. The CDR3 has 14 residues. CDR1 is SGHRS and CDR2 is YFSETQ in the germline V gene. After removal of 4 bases from V and 4 bases from J, the junction contained 7 bases not matched to a gene. The CDR3 nucleotides read TGCGCCAGCAGCCCACGACAGGGACGAGAGACCCAGTACTTC. Translating it yields CASSPRQGRETQYF.